A single T cell receptor (beta chain) is shown here with its context. This sample was included in a study of blood T cell repertoires in COVID-19. On the study more broadly: Researchers got acute and convalescent COVID-19 samples from the United States, Italy and Spain.

The table came from immunoSEQ multiplex PCR; TCRdb's copy has only in-frame clones and leaves some out. Of around 200,000 clones listed, around four fifths are singletons. The CDR3 is 14 residues long. The ends lost 6 bases at V and 2 bases at J; junction bases unmatched: 5. Germline V gene data show CDR1 as SNHLY and CDR2 as FYNNEI. The clonotype originates from a woman in her 50s with acute or convalescent COVID-19. Sequenced: peripheral blood. J is TRBJ2-3 and V is TRBV2, with 7 nucleotides matching TRBD1. Here the CDR3 DNA reads TGTGCCAGCAGGGGGACAGCTATCACAGATACGCAGTATTTT. Translation gives CASRGTAITDTQYF. Filled out from reference TRBV2 and TRBJ2-3, the complete variable domain reads EPEVTQTPSHQVTQMGQEVILRCVPISNHLYFYWYRQILGQKVEFLVSFYNNEISEKSEIFDDQFSVERPDGSNFTLKIRSTKLEDSAMYFCASRGTAITDTQYFGPGTRLTVL.